Following are 25 T cell receptor beta chains from one sample sequenced in a study of shared clonotypes between healthy human individuals. Naive CD8 cells lacked CD45RO, underwent positive selection for CCR7 and left out terminally differentiated effector memory CD45RA+ cells. The table came from immunoSEQ multiplex PCR; TCRdb's copy has only in-frame clones and leaves some out. The sample holds 2 million to 2.5 million clones, 93% seen once. Sequenced: naive CD8+ T cells from PBMCs. The receptors come from a man between 18 and 35 years old in good health. Some clones in this sample may be carry-over from other donors' samples.

Here the CDR3 reads CASNSQGNEQYF. In nucleotides, the CDR3 is TGTGCCAGCAACTCACAGGGTAACGAGCAGTACTTC. The chain joins TRBV4-2 to TRBJ2-7, with D possibly matching TRBD1 (6 bases). In germline, CDR1 is LGHNA, CDR2 YNFKEQ. The CDR3 extends over 12 amino acids. The V gene lost 7 bases and the J gene lost 5 bases, with 12 bases spanning the gap.

J is TRBJ1-1 and V is TRBV7-3; D is possibly TRBD1 (5 bases). V shed 4 bases and J shed 3 bases, with 18 bases lying between them. The CDR3 runs 16 residues. CDR1 and CDR2 (germline): SGHTA, FQGTGA. The CDR3 region is CASSYSTGTADTEAFF. Written as DNA, the CDR3 is TGTGCCAGCAGCTATAGCACCGGGACGGCTGACACTGAAGCTTTCTTT.

A remark on this clone: In the same sample, other DNA sequences code for this CDR3. The chain has TRBV9 and TRBJ1-4; 9 positions agree with TRBD1. Germline V gene lookup returns CDR1 SGDLS and CDR2 YYNGEE. The CDR3 covers 15 residues. V shed 3 bases and J 2 bases; nucleotides not matched to a gene: 2. CDR3 nucleotide sequence: TGTGCCAGCAGCGCGACAGGGGGGACTAATGAAAAACTGTTTTTT. Translating gives CASSATGGTNEKLFF.

The chain joins TRBV6-1 to TRBJ1-4; D is unclear. This CDR3 comprises 15 residues. V was clipped by 2 bases and J by 8 bases, with 15 bases between them. In germline, CDR1 is MNHNS, CDR2 SASEGT. CDR3 region: CASSEIQLGKEKLFF. CDR3 in DNA: TGTGCCAGCAGTGAAATACAGCTAGGGAAGGAAAAACTGTTTTTT.

The chain employs TRBV28 and TRBJ1-2, with D possibly matching TRBD1 (5 bases). From germline, CDR1 is MDHEN and CDR2 SYDVKM. Trimming removed 6 bases at V and 2 bases at J, with 13 bases between. The CDR3 has 14 residues. The CDR3 loop reads CASRPGAANYGYTF. As DNA, the CDR3 is TGTGCCAGCAGGCCTGGGGCAGCCAACTATGGCTACACCTTC.

CDR3 amino acids: CASSPSAGGNEQFF. The DNA for the CDR3 is TGTGCCAGCAGCCCATCCGCGGGTGGGAATGAGCAGTTCTTC. The V gene is TRBV27, the J gene TRBJ2-1, with a tentative D call TRBD2 (5 bases). The CDR3 is made up of 14 amino acids. From germline, CDR1 is MNHEY and CDR2 SMNVEV (reference sequence). V was shortened by 6 bases and J by 7 bases, with 16 bases between the two germline ends.

The V gene is TRBV13, the J gene TRBJ1-2; 10 positions match TRBD1. V dropped 4 bases and J dropped 5; count of bases not matched to a gene: 4. CDR1 is PRHDT and CDR2 is FYEKMQ in the germline V gene (reference sequence). This CDR3 region has 14 residues. DNA of the CDR3: TGTGCCAGCAGCTCCCGACAGGGGGCATATGGCTACACCTTC. Its translation: CASSSRQGAYGYTF.

The chain carries TRBV28 and TRBJ2-1; 7 nucleotides line up with TRBD1. Germline V CDR1 and CDR2: MDHEN, SYDVKM. This CDR3 is 16 amino acids long. With V trimmed by 6 bases and J by 10 bases, 18 bases remained unmatched. CDR3 nucleotide sequence: TGTGCCAGCAGCCGCAGGGGGTTGGCCGTCTGGAACGAGCAGTTCTTC. It translates to CASSRRGLAVWNEQFF.

The V call is TRBV6-6, the J call TRBJ1-5, with 10 bases matching TRBD1. V was clipped by 6 bases and J by 5 bases; unmatched bases: 10. The CDR3 has 16 residues. Germline V gives CDR1 MNHNY, CDR2 SVGAGI (reference sequence). The CDR3 loop is CASSRTDRGPDQPQHF. In DNA form, the CDR3 reads TGTGCCAGCAGCCGAACTGACAGGGGGCCCGATCAGCCCCAGCATTTT.

The rearrangement joins TRBV11-1 to TRBJ2-7; 10 nucleotides match TRBD1. In germline, CDR1 is SGHAT, CDR2 FQDESV (reference sequence). V trimming: 5 bases; J trimming: 0 bases; junction bases outside the gene matches: 4. CDR3 size: 15 residues. CDR3 loop: CASSPGQGSSYEQYF. The CDR3 region has the DNA TGTGCCAGCAGCCCGGGACAGGGGTCCTCCTACGAGCAGTACTTC.

With respect to this clone: This CDR3 is also generated by other DNA sequences in the sample. The chain uses TRBV19 and TRBJ1-1; D is undetermined. This CDR3 is 13 amino acids long. Trimming cost V 1 base and J 0 bases, with 3 bases left between them. The germline CDR1 and CDR2 sequences are LNHDA and SQIVND (reference sequence). Here the CDR3 DNA reads TGTGCCAGTAGTATAGCGATGAACACTGAAGCTTTCTTT. Translating it yields CASSIAMNTEAFF.

The rearrangement links TRBV28 to TRBJ1-5; D is unclear. This CDR3 is built from 11 residues. V dropped 7 bases and J dropped 0 bases, with 1 base sitting between them. Germline V gives CDR1 MDHEN, CDR2 SYDVKM. CDR3 coding DNA: TGTGCCAGCAATAGCAATCAGCCCCAGCATTTT. It specifies CASNSNQPQHF.

The V call is TRBV5-1, the J call TRBJ2-1, with TRBD2 matching over 10 bases. V shed 3 bases, J shed 9 bases, and the junction held 21 bases outside the gene matches. CDR1 SGHRS and CDR2 YFSETQ come from the germline V gene. This CDR3 is built from 19 residues. CDR3 bases: TGCGCCAGCAGCTCGGGTTCCCGGGGGGCTAGCGGGAGAGTCGTTGAGCAGTTCTTC. The encoded protein is CASSSGSRGASGRVVEQFF.

This clone was picked up a small number of times. This chain connects TRBV19 to TRBJ2-1, with no clear D. The germline CDR1 and CDR2 sequences are LNHDA and SQIVND (reference sequence). V gave up 1 base and J gave up 6 bases, with 10 bases separating them. This CDR3 is built from 14 residues. This CDR3 is CASSIAFTGNEQFF. CDR3 bases: TGTGCCAGTAGTATAGCCTTTACTGGCAATGAGCAGTTCTTC.

This clone was seen only a few times. The V and J genes are TRBV28 and TRBJ1-1; 7 bases are a match to TRBD1. The J segment lost 4 bases and the V segment lost 5 bases, leaving 10 bases of the junction unmatched. The length of the CDR3 is 15 residues. The germline CDR1 and CDR2 sequences are MDHEN and SYDVKM. The CDR3 here is CASSLTSGGSTEAFF. CDR3 nucleotide sequence: TGTGCCAGCAGTCTAACTTCAGGGGGGAGCACTGAAGCTTTCTTT.

The chain carries TRBV5-1 and TRBJ2-7; possible D gene TRBD1, 5 bases. Trimming cost V 7 bases and J 0 bases, with 8 bases left between them. This CDR3 spans 12 amino acids. Germline CDR1 reads SGHRS; CDR2 reads YFSETQ. CDR3 amino acids: CASGASSYEQYF. CDR3 in DNA: TGCGCCAGCGGGGCCAGCTCCTACGAGCAGTACTTC. Supplemented by reference TRBV5-1 and TRBJ2-7, the full variable domain reads KAGVTQTPRYLIKTRGQQVTLSCSPISGHRSVSWYQQTPGQGLQFLFEYFSETQRNKGNFPGRFSGRQFSNSRSEMNVSTLELGDSALYLCASGASSYEQYFGPGTRLTVT.

The chain employs TRBV15 and TRBJ1-1, with a weak D call TRBD1 (6 bases). V dropped 5 bases and J dropped 7 bases, with 14 bases sitting between them. Germline assignment: CDR1 LNHNV and CDR2 YYDKDF (reference sequence). This CDR3 has 13 residues. The CDR3 bases are TGTGCCACCAGCGAAAATAGGGGGAGTGAAGCTTTCTTT. Protein sequence: CATSENRGSEAFF. The whole variable domain, remainder taken from reference TRBV15 and TRBJ1-1, is DAMVIQNPRYQVTQFGKPVTLSCSQTLNHNVMYWYQQKSSQAPKLLFHYYDKDFNNEADTPDNFQSRRPNTSFCFLDIRSPGLGDTAMYLCATSENRGSEAFFGQGTRLTVV.

This clone showed up just a few times. This sample also contains other DNA sequences that code for the same CDR3. The chain combines TRBV9 with TRBJ1-1; D gene uncertain. The CDR3 is made up of 12 amino acids. The V gene lost 0 bases and the J gene lost 5 bases, with 5 bases spanning the gap. Per the germline V gene, CDR1 is SGDLS and CDR2 is YYNGEE. In DNA form, the CDR3 reads TGTGCCAGCAGCGTAGGAACTACTGAAGCTTTCTTT. This codes for CASSVGTTEAFF. Together with reference TRBV9 and TRBJ1-1, the CDR3 gives the full variable domain: DSGVTQTPKHLITATGQRVTLRCSPRSGDLSVYWYQQSLDQGLQFLIQYYNGEERAKGNILERFSAQQFPDLHSELNLSSLELGDSALYFCASSVGTTEAFFGQGTRLTVV.

The chain links TRBV13 to TRBJ2-7; D unresolved. Looked up from germline, CDR1 is PRHDT and CDR2 is FYEKMQ (reference sequence). The CDR3 consists of 13 residues. Trimming removed 3 bases at V and 1 base at J, with 7 bases between. The CDR3 sequence: CASSFTKSYEQYF. The CDR3 nucleotides are TGTGCCAGCAGCTTTACCAAATCCTACGAGCAGTACTTC.

To note about this clone: This could be a read error, since a much larger clone is one nucleotide away. In the same sample, other DNA sequences code for this CDR3. The chain uses TRBV9 and TRBJ2-7; D not resolved. The CDR3 runs to 12 residues. V was cut by 4 bases and J by 0 bases, with 5 bases left in between. Germline V gene data show CDR1 as SGDLS and CDR2 as YYNGEE. CDR3 region: CASSPPSYEQYF. CDR3 coding DNA: TGTGCCAGCAGCCCGCCCTCCTACGAGCAGTACTTC.

The chain recombines TRBV11-1 with TRBJ2-3; the match to TRBD1 covers 8 bases. This CDR3 is 17 amino acids long. The germline V gene encodes CDR1 SGHAT and CDR2 FQDESV (reference sequence). Trimming cost V 7 bases and J 1 base; bases outside gene matches: 13. The CDR3 reads CASILGPGQGRTDTQYF. CDR3 nucleotide sequence: TGTGCCAGCATATTAGGTCCCGGACAGGGACGCACAGATACGCAGTATTTT.

The chain recombines TRBV19 with TRBJ1-1; 8 nucleotides match TRBD1. Germline V CDR1 and CDR2: LNHDA, SQIVND (reference sequence). With 5 bases clipped from V and 8 bases from J, the junction kept 7 bases outside the gene matches. CDR3 size: 13 residues. The CDR3: CASSPAGGFEAFF. The DNA of the CDR3 is TGTGCCAGTAGTCCCGCAGGGGGCTTCGAAGCTTTCTTT.

This chain uses TRBV28 with TRBJ2-5; 7 positions match TRBD1. The trim removed 5 bases at V and 3 bases at J, leaving 9 bases unmatched. CDR1 and CDR2 (germline): MDHEN, SYDVKM. The CDR3 runs 15 residues. The CDR3 loop reads CASSTDRDREETQYF. CDR3 nucleotides: TGTGCCAGCAGTACAGACCGGGACAGAGAAGAGACCCAGTACTTC.

The V gene is TRBV9, the J gene TRBJ2-1, with 10 positions matching TRBD2. Trimming cost V 4 bases and J 3 bases; bases outside gene matches: 7. The CDR3 has 16 residues. Per the germline V gene, CDR1 is SGDLS and CDR2 is YYNGEE. This CDR3 is CASSINGLADYNEQFF. The CDR3 region has the DNA TGTGCCAGCAGCATTAATGGACTAGCGGACTACAATGAGCAGTTCTTC.

This chain connects TRBV18 to TRBJ1-5, with D maybe TRBD1 (5 bases). Germline-derived CDR1 and CDR2 are KGHSH and LQKENI. Trimming removed 5 bases at V and 3 bases at J, with 11 bases between. CDR3 size: 14 residues. The CDR3 spells CASSSDSSNQPQHF. CDR3 coding DNA: TGTGCCAGCTCATCAGACAGCTCCAATCAGCCCCAGCATTTT.